The sample holds a few counts of the clone carrying this TCR beta chain. Since all of the isolated RNA was reverse transcribed, expressed TCRB transcripts were what got sequenced. Measured with immunoSEQ multiplex PCR; TCRdb has only the in-frame clones, and not every one. The sample lists about 150,000 clones, around 10% seen once, with approximately 2% in the top ten. This CDR3 has 16 amino acids. Trimming at V came to 2 bases and at J to 5 bases, leaving 9 bases not matched to a gene. The germline V gene has CDR1 LGHNA and CDR2 YSLEER. The data derive from a study of beta chain features in type 1 diabetes.

This receptor was obtained from a man aged 18 to 30 in good health. The genes are TRBV4-3 and TRBJ2-1, with 7 bases fitting TRBD2. The sequenced sample consisted of central memory CD4+ T cells from blood. This CDR3 is CASSQIGLAANNEQFF. In DNA, the CDR3 is TGCGCCAGCAGCCAAATCGGGCTAGCGGCCAACAATGAGCAGTTCTTC.